This TCR beta chain derives from a study of graft-versus-host responses after intestinal transplantation. This CDR3 comprises 16 residues. Trimming at V came to 5 bases and at J to 0 bases, leaving 8 bases not matched to a gene. From germline, CDR1 is MGHRA and CDR2 YSYEKL. Of note for this clone: The antigen is not known.

Repertoires were generated with immunoSEQ multiplex PCR, while TCRdb's copy carries only in-frame clones and drops some. This repertoire shows roughly 100,000 clones, under 95% found once; its top ten account for roughly 1.2%. The TCR comes from a human donor who received an intestinal transplant. The gene calls are TRBV4-1 and TRBJ2-3; 7 positions match TRBD2. The sample consisted of unstimulated CD8+ T cells sorted from spleen or lymph node cells, taken before intestinal transplant. The CDR3 region is CASSLVPGGSTDTQYF. CDR3 coding DNA: TGCGCCAGCAGCTTAGTTCCGGGGGGTAGCACAGATACGCAGTATTTT.